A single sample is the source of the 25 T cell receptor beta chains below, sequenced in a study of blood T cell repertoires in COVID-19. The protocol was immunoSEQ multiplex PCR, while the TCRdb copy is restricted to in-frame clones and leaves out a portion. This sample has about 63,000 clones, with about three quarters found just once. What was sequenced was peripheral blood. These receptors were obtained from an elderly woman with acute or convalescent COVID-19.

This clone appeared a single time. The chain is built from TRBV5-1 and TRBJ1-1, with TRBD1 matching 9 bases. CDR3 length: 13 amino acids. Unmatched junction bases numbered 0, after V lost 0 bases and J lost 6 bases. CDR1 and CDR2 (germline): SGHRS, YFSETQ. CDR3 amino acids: CASSLGDRAEAFF. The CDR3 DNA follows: TGCGCCAGCAGCTTGGGGGACAGGGCTGAAGCTTTCTTT. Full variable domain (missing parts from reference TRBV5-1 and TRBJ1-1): KAGVTQTPRYLIKTRGQQVTLSCSPISGHRSVSWYQQTPGQGLQFLFEYFSETQRNKGNFPGRFSGRQFSNSRSEMNVSTLELGDSALYLCASSLGDRAEAFFGQGTRLTVV.

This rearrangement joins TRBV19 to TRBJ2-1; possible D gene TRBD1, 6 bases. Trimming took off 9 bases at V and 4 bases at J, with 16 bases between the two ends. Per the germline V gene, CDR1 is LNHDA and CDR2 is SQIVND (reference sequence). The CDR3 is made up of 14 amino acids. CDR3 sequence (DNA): TGTGCCAGCTCAGGGCAGGGGCGTTACAATGAGCAGTTCTTC. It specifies CASSGQGRYNEQFF.

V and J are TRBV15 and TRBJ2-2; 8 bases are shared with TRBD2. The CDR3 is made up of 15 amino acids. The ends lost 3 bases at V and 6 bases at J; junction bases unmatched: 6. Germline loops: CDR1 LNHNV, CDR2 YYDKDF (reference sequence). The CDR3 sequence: CATSRPGLGSGELFF. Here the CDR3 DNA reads TGTGCCACCAGCAGGCCGGGACTAGGATCCGGGGAGCTGTTTTTT. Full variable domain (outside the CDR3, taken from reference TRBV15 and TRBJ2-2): DAMVIQNPRYQVTQFGKPVTLSCSQTLNHNVMYWYQQKSSQAPKLLFHYYDKDFNNEADTPDNFQSRRPNTSFCFLDIRSPGLGDTAMYLCATSRPGLGSGELFFGEGSRLTVL.

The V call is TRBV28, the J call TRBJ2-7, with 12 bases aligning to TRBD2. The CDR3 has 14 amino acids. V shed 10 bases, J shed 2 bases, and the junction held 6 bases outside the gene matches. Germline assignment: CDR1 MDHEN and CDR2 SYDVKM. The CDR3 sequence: CAITTSGSAYEQYF. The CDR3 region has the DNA TGTGCCATCACGACTAGCGGGAGTGCCTACGAGCAGTACTTC.

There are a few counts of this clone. The CDR3 is CASSDMRGGYEQYF. CDR3 bases: TGTGCCAGCAGCGACATGCGAGGAGGATACGAGCAGTACTTC. J is TRBJ2-7 and V is TRBV7-9, with D possibly TRBD2 on 5 matching bases. The V gene lost 5 bases and the J gene lost 4 bases, with 15 bases spanning the gap. CDR1 is SEHNR and CDR2 is FQNEAQ in the germline V gene (reference sequence). The CDR3 has 14 residues.

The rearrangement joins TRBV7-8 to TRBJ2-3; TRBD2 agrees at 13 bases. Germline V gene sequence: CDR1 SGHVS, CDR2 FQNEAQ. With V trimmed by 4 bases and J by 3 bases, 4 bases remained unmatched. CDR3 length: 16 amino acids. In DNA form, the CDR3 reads TGTGCCAGCAGCTCCTGGACTAGCGGGAGAACAGATACGCAGTATTTT. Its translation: CASSSWTSGRTDTQYF.

The CDR3 here is CASKLAGANYGYTF. DNA for the CDR3: TGTGCCAGCAAGTTGGCAGGGGCTAACTATGGCTACACCTTC. V and J are TRBV7-2 and TRBJ1-2, with a weak D call TRBD1 (6 bases). The CDR3 sequence is 14 residues long. Germline CDR1 is SGHTA and CDR2 is FQGNSA. Trimming took off 7 bases at V and 0 bases at J, with 12 bases between the two ends. The variable domain in full, with the rest retrieved from reference TRBV7-2 and TRBJ1-2, is GAGVSQSPSNKVTEKGKDVELRCDPISGHTALYWYRQSLGQGLEFLIYFQGNSAPDKSGLPSDRFSAERTGGSVSTLTIQRTQQEDSAVYLCASKLAGANYGYTFGSGTRLTVV.

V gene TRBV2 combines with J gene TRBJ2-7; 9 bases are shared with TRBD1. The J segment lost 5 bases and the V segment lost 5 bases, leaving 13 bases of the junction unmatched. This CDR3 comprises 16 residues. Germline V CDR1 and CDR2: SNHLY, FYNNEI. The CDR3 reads CASSPNPGTGFHEQYF. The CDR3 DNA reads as TGTGCCAGCAGTCCTAACCCCGGGACAGGGTTTCACGAGCAGTACTTC.

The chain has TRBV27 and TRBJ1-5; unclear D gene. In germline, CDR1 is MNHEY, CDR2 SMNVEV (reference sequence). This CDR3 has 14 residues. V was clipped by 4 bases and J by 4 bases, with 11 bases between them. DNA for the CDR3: TGTGCCAGCAGTTCTCGGACGGGAAATCAGCCCCAGCATTTT. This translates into CASSSRTGNQPQHF.

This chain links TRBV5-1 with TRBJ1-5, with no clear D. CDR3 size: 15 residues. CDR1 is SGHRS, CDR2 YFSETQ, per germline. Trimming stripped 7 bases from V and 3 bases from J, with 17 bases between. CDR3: CASAAYVGPNQPQHF. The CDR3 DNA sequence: TGCGCCAGCGCCGCTTATGTGGGCCCCAATCAGCCCCAGCATTTT.

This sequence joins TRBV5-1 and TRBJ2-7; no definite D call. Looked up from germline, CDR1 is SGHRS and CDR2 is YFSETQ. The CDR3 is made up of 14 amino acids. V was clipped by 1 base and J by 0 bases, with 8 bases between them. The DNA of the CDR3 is TGCGCCAGCAGCTTGAGCACGAGCTCCTACGAGCAGTACTTC. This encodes CASSLSTSSYEQYF.

The CDR3 nucleotides read TGTGCCAGCAGCACAGGAATCTACGAGCAGTACTTC. This encodes CASSTGIYEQYF. The J gene is TRBJ2-7, the V gene TRBV28, with a tentative D call TRBD1 (5 bases). This CDR3 comprises 12 residues. Trimming cost V 6 bases and J 3 bases, with 9 bases left between them. Germline V gene sequence: CDR1 MDHEN, CDR2 SYDVKM.

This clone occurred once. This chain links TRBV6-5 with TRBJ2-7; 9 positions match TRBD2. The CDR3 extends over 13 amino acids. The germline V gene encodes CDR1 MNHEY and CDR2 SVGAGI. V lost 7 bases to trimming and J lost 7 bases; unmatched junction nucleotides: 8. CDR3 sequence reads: CASNLGLAGEQYF. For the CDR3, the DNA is TGTGCCAGCAATCTAGGGCTAGCGGGAGAGCAGTACTTC.

CDR3 sequence reads: CASSSGLAGWVDTQYF. CDR3 sequence (DNA): TGTGCCAGCAGTTCGGGACTAGCGGGATGGGTAGATACGCAGTATTTT. This chain joins TRBV28 and TRBJ2-3; 13 bases are a match to TRBD2. The germline gives CDR1 MDHEN, CDR2 SYDVKM. The trim removed 4 bases at V and 5 bases at J, leaving 6 bases unmatched. The CDR3 consists of 16 residues.

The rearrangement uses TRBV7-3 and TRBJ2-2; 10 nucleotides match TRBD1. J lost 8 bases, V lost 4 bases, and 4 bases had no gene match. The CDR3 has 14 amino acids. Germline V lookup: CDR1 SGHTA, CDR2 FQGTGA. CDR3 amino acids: CASSSGTGVGELFF. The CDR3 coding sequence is TGTGCCAGCAGCTCCGGGACAGGGGTTGGGGAGCTGTTTTTT.

The CDR3 nucleotides are TGCGCCAGCAGCCACCTCCCGGGCCGCGGGGCCAAAAACATTCAGTACTTC. Translated, it gives CASSHLPGRGAKNIQYF. This chain joins TRBV4-1 and TRBJ2-4; TRBD2 might be the D (5 bases). The length of the CDR3 is 17 residues. Germline values: CDR1 MGHRA, CDR2 YSYEKL. The V end lost 3 bases, the J end lost 1 base, and 16 bases lay between the germline ends.

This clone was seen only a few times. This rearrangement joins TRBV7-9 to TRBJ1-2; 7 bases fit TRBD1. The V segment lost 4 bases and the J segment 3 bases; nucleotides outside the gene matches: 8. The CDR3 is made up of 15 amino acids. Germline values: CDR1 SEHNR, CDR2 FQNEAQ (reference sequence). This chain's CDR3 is CASSSYRGGDYGYTF. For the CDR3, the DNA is TGTGCCAGCAGCTCGTATCGAGGGGGCGACTATGGCTACACCTTC.

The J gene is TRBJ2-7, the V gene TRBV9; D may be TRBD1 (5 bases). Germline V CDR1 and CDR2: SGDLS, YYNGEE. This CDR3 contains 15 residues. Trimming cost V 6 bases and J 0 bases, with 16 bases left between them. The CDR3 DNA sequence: TGTGCCAGCAACCCAAGGGGTTCTGGCTCCTACGAGCAGTACTTC. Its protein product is CASNPRGSGSYEQYF.

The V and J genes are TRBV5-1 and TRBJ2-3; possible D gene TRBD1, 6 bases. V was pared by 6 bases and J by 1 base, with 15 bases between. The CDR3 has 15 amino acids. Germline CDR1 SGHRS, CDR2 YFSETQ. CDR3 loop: CASTESRGGTDTQYF. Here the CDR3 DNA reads TGCGCCAGCACCGAATCCAGGGGCGGCACAGATACGCAGTATTTT.

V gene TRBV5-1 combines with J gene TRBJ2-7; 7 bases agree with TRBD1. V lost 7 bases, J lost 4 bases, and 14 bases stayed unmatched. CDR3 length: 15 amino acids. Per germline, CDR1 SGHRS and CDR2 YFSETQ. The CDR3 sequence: CASSSGQTSVYEQYF. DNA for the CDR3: TGCGCCAGCTCCTCGGGACAGACGTCCGTTTACGAGCAGTACTTC.

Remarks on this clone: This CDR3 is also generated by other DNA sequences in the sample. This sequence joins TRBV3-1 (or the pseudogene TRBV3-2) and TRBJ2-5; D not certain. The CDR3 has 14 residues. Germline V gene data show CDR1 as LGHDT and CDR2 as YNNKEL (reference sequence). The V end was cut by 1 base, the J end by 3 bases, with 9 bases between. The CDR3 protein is CASSQGPSEETQYF. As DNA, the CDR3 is TGTGCCAGCAGCCAAGGGCCGAGCGAAGAGACCCAGTACTTC.

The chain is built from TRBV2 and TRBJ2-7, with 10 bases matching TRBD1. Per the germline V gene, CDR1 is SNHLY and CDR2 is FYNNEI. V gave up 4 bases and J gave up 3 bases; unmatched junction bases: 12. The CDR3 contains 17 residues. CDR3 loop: CASSGGTGTGEFYEQYF. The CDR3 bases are TGTGCCAGCAGTGGGGGAACCGGGACAGGGGAGTTCTACGAGCAGTACTTC.

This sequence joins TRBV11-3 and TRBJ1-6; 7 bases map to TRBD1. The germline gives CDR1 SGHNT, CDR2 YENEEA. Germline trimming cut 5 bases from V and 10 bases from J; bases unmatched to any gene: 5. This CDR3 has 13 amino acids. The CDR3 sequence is CASSPRTGSPLHF. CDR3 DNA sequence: TGTGCCAGCAGCCCACGGACAGGCTCACCCCTCCACTTT.

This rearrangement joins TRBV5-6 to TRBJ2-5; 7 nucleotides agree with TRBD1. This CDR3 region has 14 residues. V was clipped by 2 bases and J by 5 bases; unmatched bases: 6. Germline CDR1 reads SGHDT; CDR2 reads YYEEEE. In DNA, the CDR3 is TGTGCCAGCAGCTTACAGGGGATGGGGGAGACCCAGTACTTC. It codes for CASSLQGMGETQYF.

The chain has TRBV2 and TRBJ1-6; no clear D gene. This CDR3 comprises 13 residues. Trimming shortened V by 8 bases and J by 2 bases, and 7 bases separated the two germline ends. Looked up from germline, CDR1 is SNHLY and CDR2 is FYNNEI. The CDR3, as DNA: TGTGCCAGCCTCCGCGCCTATAATTCACCCCTCCACTTT. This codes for CASLRAYNSPLHF. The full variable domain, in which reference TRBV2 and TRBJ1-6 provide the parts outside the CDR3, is EPEVTQTPSHQVTQMGQEVILRCVPISNHLYFYWYRQILGQKVEFLVSFYNNEISEKSEIFDDQFSVERPDGSNFTLKIRSTKLEDSAMYFCASLRAYNSPLHFGNGTRLTVT.